The TCR beta chain described here comes from a study of T-cell reconstitution after alpha-beta-depleted transplantation in children. General study points: For some patients, TCRbeta diversity was high at day 60 because of recipient T cells and thymic progenitors that survived. One year after transplant, T-cell counts and diversity came mostly from newly produced T cells. As was reported, about two months after transplant, alpha-beta T cells came from several hundred expanded graft clones.

This clonotype was observed a few times. Its antigen is unidentified. Per germline, CDR1 MDHEN and CDR2 SYDVKM. CDR3 length: 15 amino acids. V lost 3 bases and J lost 3; bases outside the gene matches: 8. During its preparation, the TCRbeta library received unique molecular identifiers. Each CDR3 protein gets one entry after TCRdb re-called the PCR reads with MiXCR. The repertoire includes 450,000 to 550,000 distinct CDR3 sequences, more than 9.5% of them detected once, and around 15% sits in the top ten. This TCR was sampled from a female patient between 2 and 10 years old who had a stem cell transplant for aplastic anemia, so the T cells may come from the graft donor. V gene TRBV28 combines with J gene TRBJ2-7; 7 bases are shared with TRBD1. The sample in question was PBMCs, mostly from graft donor cells, obtained 180 days after TCRalphabeta/CD19-depleted stem cell transplant. The CDR3 protein is CASSFRGQMYYEQYV. CDR3 DNA sequence: TGTGCCAGCAGTTTTAGGGGACAGATGTACTACGAGCAGTACGTC.